This TCR beta chain was documented in a study of T cell responses to AZD1222 COVID-19 vaccine. Study in general: Pooling of second doses given at about 4 or about 12 weeks was done.

Data came from immunoSEQ multiplex PCR; TCRdb stores just in-frame clones and leaves some out. The data hold 85,000 to 90,000 clones, with roughly 89% observed a single time. The CDR3 covers 13 residues. V dropped 2 bases and J dropped 4 bases, with 6 bases sitting between them. Germline loops: CDR1 MRHNA, CDR2 SNTAGT. Only one count was recorded for this clone. Its matching antigen is unknown. Study-level points and caveats: Females made up more of the donors, who were largely white British, and clonal diversity may have come out too low.

Sequencing used peripheral blood, obtained on day 0 of AZD1222 vaccination. The TCR comes from an adult in good health. This chain joins TRBV6-4 and TRBJ1-5; D not resolved. The CDR3 spells CASSDGGNQPQHF. The CDR3 coding sequence is TGTGCCAGCAGTGACGGCGGAAATCAGCCCCAGCATTTT.